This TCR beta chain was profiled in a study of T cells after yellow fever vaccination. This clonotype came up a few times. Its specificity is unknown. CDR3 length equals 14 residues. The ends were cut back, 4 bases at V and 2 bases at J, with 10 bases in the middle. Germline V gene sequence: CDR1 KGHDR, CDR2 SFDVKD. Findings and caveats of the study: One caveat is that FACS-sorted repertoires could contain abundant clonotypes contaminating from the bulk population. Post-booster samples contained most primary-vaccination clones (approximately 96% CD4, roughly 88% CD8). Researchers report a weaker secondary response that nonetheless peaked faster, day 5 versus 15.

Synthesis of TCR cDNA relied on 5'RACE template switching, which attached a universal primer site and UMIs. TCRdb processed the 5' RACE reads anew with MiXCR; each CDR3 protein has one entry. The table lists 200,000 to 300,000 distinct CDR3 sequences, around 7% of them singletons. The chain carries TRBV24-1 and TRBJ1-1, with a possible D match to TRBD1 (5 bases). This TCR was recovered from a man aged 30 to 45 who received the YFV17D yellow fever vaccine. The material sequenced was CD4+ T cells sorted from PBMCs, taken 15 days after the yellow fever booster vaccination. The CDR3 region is CATSDRGQNTEAFF. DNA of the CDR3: TGTGCCACCAGTGACCGAGGACAAAACACTGAAGCTTTCTTT.